A single sample gave rise to the 7 T cell receptor beta chains below, sequenced in a study of PD-1 blockade in classical Hodgkin lymphoma. This sample's time point: newly diagnosed, previously untreated cHL patient sample. Magnetic negative selection was used to purify CD4+ T cells from thawed PBMCs. Sequencing was performed with immunoSEQ multiplex PCR; in TCRdb, only in-frame clones are kept and a portion is missing. The table shows fewer than 25,000 clones, with 90% occurring only once. The sequenced material came from CD4+ T cells from blood. The receptors were gathered from a human donor with classical Hodgkin lymphoma.

This chain uses TRBV11-3 with TRBJ2-1; 7 bases align to TRBD2. The CDR3 totals 15 residues. Germline CDR1 is SGHNT and CDR2 is YENEEA. V was pared by 0 bases and J by 7 bases, with 6 bases of the junction left unmatched. The CDR3 coding sequence is TGTGCCAGCAGCTTAGATCGCGGGAGCGGGAATGAGCAGTTCTTC. Translated: CASSLDRGSGNEQFF.

The chain recombines TRBV21-1 with TRBJ2-7; TRBD1, the table's D call, was not compared with the DNA. TRBV21-1 is termed a pseudogene. The CDR3 consists of 16 residues. As DNA, the CDR3 is TGTGCCAGCAGCAAAGTAAACAAGGGACATTCCTACGAGCAGTACTTC. It translates to CASSKVNKGHSYEQYF.

The CDR3 loop reads CASSQEPGPREAFF. CDR3 nucleotide sequence: TGTGCCAGCAGTCAAGAACCGGGACCGCGGGAAGCTTTCTTT. The V and J genes are TRBV6-1 and TRBJ1-1, with D possibly being TRBD1 (5 bases). Germline V gene sequence: CDR1 MNHNS, CDR2 SASEGT. Trimming took off 5 bases at V and 8 bases at J, with 18 bases between the two ends. The CDR3 runs to 14 residues.

The rearrangement links TRBV19 to TRBJ2-1, with D perhaps matching TRBD2 (5 bases). There are 14 residues in the CDR3. Per the germline V gene, CDR1 is LNHDA and CDR2 is SQIVND (reference sequence). Between the trimmed V and J ends, which lost 2 bases and 9 bases, there was a span of 14 bases. The DNA for the CDR3 is TGTGCCAGTAGTATACTAGCAGGAACCGCTGAGCAGTTCTTC. This sequence encodes CASSILAGTAEQFF. The full variable domain, in which reference TRBV19 and TRBJ2-1 provide the parts outside the CDR3, is DGGITQSPKYLFRKEGQNVTLSCEQNLNHDAMYWYRQDPGQGLRLIYYSQIVNDFQKGDIAEGYSVSREKKESFPLTVTSAQKNPTAFYLCASSILAGTAEQFFGPGTRLTVL.

J is TRBJ2-7 and V is TRBV6-5; 7 bases align to TRBD1. The CDR3 totals 12 residues. Germline CDR1 reads MNHEY; CDR2 reads SVGAGI. With 7 bases clipped from V and 6 bases from J, the junction kept 6 bases outside the gene matches. CDR3 nucleotide sequence: TGTGCCAGCAAGGGGGCAACGATCGAGCAGTACTTC. It yields the protein CASKGATIEQYF.

The gene calls are TRBV6-5 and TRBJ2-7; unclear D gene. The CDR3 loop spans 13 amino acids. V shed 0 bases and J shed 3 bases, with 6 bases lying between them. Looked up from germline, CDR1 is MNHEY and CDR2 is SVGAGI. The CDR3 DNA sequence: TGTGCCAGCAGTTACTCTTGGGGCTACGAGCAGTACTTC. Translating it yields CASSYSWGYEQYF.

The count of this clone is one. The rearrangement joins TRBV18 to TRBJ2-7; D uncertain. The CDR3 contains 14 residues. V lost 3 bases and J 1 base, leaving 10 bases between the germline ends. Germline V gives CDR1 KGHSH, CDR2 LQKENI. CDR3 DNA: TGTGCCAGCTCACCGGCAGGCGCTTCCTACGAGCAGTACTTC. This gives the protein CASSPAGASYEQYF.